This T cell receptor (beta chain) was identified during a study of chemoradiotherapy in HPV16-positive cancers. Looking at the study overall: Candidate HPV-specific T-cell clones and common TCR motifs came from functional assays in a couple of HPV16-positive patients.

The germline V and J ends were trimmed by 0 bases and 3 bases, with 9 bases remaining between them. Germline CDR1 reads MNHEY; CDR2 reads SVGAGI. CDR3 length: 14 residues. Findings of the study overall: Non-HPV-specific T cells did not expand in tumors during treatment, whereas candidate HPV-specific clones and E7-related motifs did.

This clone was seen more than once but under ten times. What it binds is unknown. Clones were read by immunoSEQ multiplex PCR, and TCRdb kept only the in-frame ones, dropping some. The sample lists roughly 15,000 clones, roughly 79% occurring once. This receptor was obtained from a human donor with HPV-associated anogenital cancer. The genes are TRBV6-5 and TRBJ2-7, with D perhaps matching TRBD1 (5 bases). Sample collection occurred from a patient who underwent chemoradiotherapy. The CDR3 coding sequence is TGTGCCAGCAGTTACTCTCGGCAGGGCTACGAGCAGTACTTC. Translation: CASSYSRQGYEQYF.